The rows below give T cell receptor beta chains drawn from one sample of a study of blood T cell repertoires in COVID-19. The table came from immunoSEQ multiplex PCR; TCRdb's copy has only in-frame clones and leaves some out. The sample includes over 95,000 clones, 80% to 90% seen only once; the top ten take 4.6%. Sequencing input: peripheral blood. The receptor source for this set is a woman aged 50 to 60 with acute or convalescent COVID-19. The CDR3 runs from the conserved cysteine through the conserved F or W. The D gene is left open where the match is weak. Clone sizes are given selectively: once, few, many, or a class where the clone is expanded.

j_call	v_call	cdr3_length	clone_size	d_call	cdr3_nt	cdr3_aa
TRBJ1-6	TRBV15	15	NA	NA	TGTGCCACCAGCAGTGTACGGGGAGGGAATTCACCCCTCCACTTT	CATSSVRGGNSPLHF
TRBJ1-4	TRBV30	13	NA	NA	TGTGCCTGGATACCACAGAATAATGAAAAACTGTTTTTT	CAWIPQNNEKLFF
TRBJ1-5	TRBV28	13	NA	NA	TGTGCCAGCAGTTTAGGGGGGGCTCAGCCCCAGCATTTT	CASSLGGAQPQHF
TRBJ1-1	TRBV30	13	NA	NA	TGTGCCTGGACCGTGGTGGGCAACGCTGAAGCTTTCTTT	CAWTVVGNAEAFF
TRBJ1-1	TRBV5-1	15	NA	NA	TGCGCCAGCAGCTTGGTTAGGGGTTTGGGGACTGAAGCTTTCTTT	CASSLVRGLGTEAFF
TRBJ1-5	TRBV6-2/TRBV6-3	13	NA	NA	TGTGCCAGCAGTCCCACGGGGTCGCAGCCCCAGCATTTT	CASSPTGSQPQHF
TRBJ2-7	TRBV12-3/TRBV12-4	13	NA	TRBD1	TGTGCCAGCAGTGGGACAGCGAGGTACGAGCAGTACTTC	CASSGTARYEQYF
TRBJ2-2	TRBV6-5	14	few	NA	TGTGCCAGCAGTTACACACCGAACACCGGGGAGCTGTTTTTT	CASSYTPNTGELFF
TRBJ2-7	TRBV25-1	14	NA	TRBD1	TGTGCCAGCAGTGGGACAGGGGGCCCCTACGAGCAGTACTTC	CASSGTGGPYEQYF
TRBJ2-7	TRBV25-1	17	once	TRBD2	TGTGCCAGCAGTGAATATTACCCCCCGGGAGGCCGAAGGGAGCAGTACTTC	CASSEYYPPGGRREQYF
TRBJ2-7	TRBV6-2/TRBV6-3	19	NA	NA	TGTGCCAGCAGTTTCTCTACGGACTACAAAGGAGGATTGGGGTACGAGCAGTACTTC	CASSFSTDYKGGLGYEQYF
TRBJ1-2	TRBV7-2	12	NA	NA	TGTGCCAGCAGCCTGATGGAGAGCGGCTACACCTTC	CASSLMESGYTF
TRBJ1-4	TRBV15	14	NA	NA	TGTGCCACCAGCCGGGGGACAACTAATGAAAAACTGTTTTTT	CATSRGTTNEKLFF
TRBJ1-3	TRBV6-5	16	NA	NA	TGTGCCAGCAGTTACGACAGGCCAAGCTCTGGAAACACCATATATTTT	CASSYDRPSSGNTIYF
TRBJ2-7	TRBV4-3	15	NA	TRBD1	TGCGCCAGCAGCCAAGATCGGGGACAGGGGTACGAGCAGTACTTC	CASSQDRGQGYEQYF
TRBJ1-5	TRBV24-1	13	NA	NA	TGTGCCACCAGTGCTATAGGGGGTCAGCCCCAGCATTTT	CATSAIGGQPQHF
TRBJ1-1	TRBV10-1	13	NA	NA	TGCGCCAGCAGTGCCAGCCCGGGGACTGAAGCTTTCTTT	CASSASPGTEAFF
TRBJ2-5	TRBV4-3	15	NA	TRBD2	TGCGCCAGCCGAGCGACTAGCGGGAGTGGGGAGACCCAGTACTTC	CASRATSGSGETQYF
TRBJ1-3	TRBV7-9	16	NA	NA	TGTGCCAGCAGCCCCGACAGAAGTAGCAGAGGAAACACCATATATTTT	CASSPDRSSRGNTIYF
TRBJ2-3	TRBV29-1	13	NA	TRBD1	TGCAGCGTTTTCGGGACAGGGAGTCCTACGCAGTATTTT	CSVFGTGSPTQYF
TRBJ1-5	TRBV14	17	NA	NA	TGTGCCAGCATGTTATATGTCGGCCGGGACACCAATCAGCCCCAGCATTTT	CASMLYVGRDTNQPQHF
TRBJ1-3	TRBV28	11	NA	NA	TGTGCCAGCAGCACTCCAGGGACCATATATTTT	CASSTPGTIYF
TRBJ2-7	TRBV4-3	14	NA	TRBD2	TGCGCCAGCAGCCCCGGGACTACCTCCTACGAGCAGTACTTC	CASSPGTTSYEQYF
TRBJ1-1	TRBV10-3	13	NA	NA	TGTGCCATGAGACCATCCCGGGGAACTGAAGCTTTCTTT	CAMRPSRGTEAFF
TRBJ2-1	TRBV4-2	17	NA	NA	TGTGCCAGCACCGCCAAGCTGGGCGGGTCTTCCTACAATGAGCAGTTCTTC	CASTAKLGGSSYNEQFF
TRBJ1-1	TRBV5-1	15	NA	NA	TGCGCCAGCAGTTTCCATAGGGGGGGAAGCACTGAAGCTTTCTTT	CASSFHRGGSTEAFF
TRBJ1-1	TRBV24-1	13	NA	TRBD1	TGTGCCACCAGGACAGGGCCGAACACTGAAGCTTTCTTT	CATRTGPNTEAFF
TRBJ2-1	TRBV24-1	15	NA	NA	TGTGCCACCAGTAGAGAGGGTAAGACTAGCAATGAGCAGTTCTTC	CATSREGKTSNEQFF
TRBJ1-1	TRBV28	15	NA	TRBD1	TGTGCCAGCAGTGACCCCGGGACAGGGGTTCCAGAAGCTTTCTTT	CASSDPGTGVPEAFF
TRBJ1-6	TRBV6-5	16	once	NA	TGTGCCAGCAGTTCCGAAAGAAGGACAAATAATTCACCCCTCCACTTT	CASSSERRTNNSPLHF
TRBJ1-1	TRBV7-9	15	NA	TRBD1	TGTGCCAGCAGCCGCCCCACAGGGGGGAACACTGAAGCTTTCTTT	CASSRPTGGNTEAFF
TRBJ2-4	TRBV3-1/TRBV3-2	13	NA	NA	TGTGCCAGTGTCGGGCGGGGCAAAAACATTCAGTACTTC	CASVGRGKNIQYF
TRBJ2-1	TRBV10-3	13	once	TRBD2	TGTGCCATCAGCAGCGGGAGTAGCGATGAGCAGTTCTTC	CAISSGSSDEQFF
TRBJ2-7	TRBV7-9	14	once	NA	TGTGCCAGCAGCTTAACGACAAAGGTGAACGAGCAGTACTTC	CASSLTTKVNEQYF
TRBJ2-1	TRBV15	18	NA	TRBD2	TGTGCCACCAGCAGAGATGGTGGACTAGCGGGAAGTTGGGGTGAGCAGTTCTTC	CATSRDGGLAGSWGEQFF
TRBJ1-3	TRBV6-5	13	NA	NA	TGTGCCACCTTTGAACACTCTGGAAACACCATATATTTT	CATFEHSGNTIYF
TRBJ2-5	TRBV6-1	14	NA	TRBD2	TGTGCCAGCAGTGAAGCACCGCGGGGGGAGACCCAGTACTTC	CASSEAPRGETQYF
TRBJ2-7	TRBV18	14	NA	TRBD1	TGTGCCAGCTCACCACGGACACAGGGGAACGAGCAGTACTTC	CASSPRTQGNEQYF
TRBJ1-3	TRBV10-3	14	NA	NA	TGTGCCATCAGTGACCCTACAGGTAGAAACACCATATATTTT	CAISDPTGRNTIYF
TRBJ2-7	TRBV6-5	13	NA	TRBD1	TGTGCCAGCAGCAGGGACAGGGTTGACAAGCAGTACTTC	CASSRDRVDKQYF
TRBJ1-2	TRBV2	16	NA	NA	TGTGCCAGCACCGATCTAGGGGAAGGGAGGGACTATGGCTACACCTTC	CASTDLGEGRDYGYTF
TRBJ1-2	TRBV10-3	13	NA	NA	TGTGCCATCAGTGAGACCTGGGCCCATGGCTACACCTTC	CAISETWAHGYTF
TRBJ1-1	TRBV14	14	NA	NA	TGTGCCAGCACTCAAGGGGCCCCGAACACTGAAGCTTTCTTT	CASTQGAPNTEAFF
TRBJ2-3	TRBV24-1	14	NA	TRBD2	TGTGCCACCAGGGGAACTAGCGCCACAGATACGCAGTATTTT	CATRGTSATDTQYF
TRBJ1-5	TRBV12-3/TRBV12-4	13	NA	NA	TGTGCCAGCAGCCCTCAGGGAAATCAGCCCCAGCATTTT	CASSPQGNQPQHF
TRBJ1-3	TRBV10-3	15	once	TRBD1	TGTGCCATCAGGACAGGGGACCACTCTGGAAACACCATATATTTT	CAIRTGDHSGNTIYF
TRBJ2-5	TRBV4-2	15	NA	TRBD2	TGTGCCAGCAGCCAAGGAGGACTAGCCGCAGAGACCCAGTACTTC	CASSQGGLAAETQYF
TRBJ2-5	TRBV5-1	17	NA	TRBD2	TGCGCCAGCAGCTTGGCCGAGGTAGCGGGGGGCCAAGAGACCCAGTACTTC	CASSLAEVAGGQETQYF
TRBJ2-7	TRBV19	16	NA	NA	TGTGCCAGTAGTGCCCAGACAAAGACCCTCGTATACGAGCAGTACTTC	CASSAQTKTLVYEQYF
TRBJ2-1	TRBV7-6	12	once	NA	TGTGCCAGCAGCTTAAATGAGAATGAGCAGTTCTTC	CASSLNENEQFF
TRBJ2-3	TRBV2	15	few	NA	TGTGCCAGCAGCGAAACTCGGGGAAACACAGATACGCAGTATTTT	CASSETRGNTDTQYF
TRBJ2-7	TRBV9	14	once	TRBD1	TGTGCCAGCAGCGTGGGACAGGGGACCTACGAGCAGTACTTC	CASSVGQGTYEQYF
TRBJ1-2	TRBV29-1	13	few	TRBD1	TGCAGCGTTGATGGCAGGGGGTTCTATGGCTACACCTTC	CSVDGRGFYGYTF
TRBJ2-7	TRBV10-1	15	NA	TRBD2	TGCGCCAGCAGTGAGTCGGGACTAGCGGGTGCCGAGCAGTACTTC	CASSESGLAGAEQYF
TRBJ2-3	TRBV9	19	NA	TRBD1	TGTGCCAGCAGCTTACCGGGACAGGGGAGTGCGATTTCCACAGATACGCAGTATTTT	CASSLPGQGSAISTDTQYF
TRBJ1-1	TRBV24-1	13	NA	NA	TGTGCCACCAGTGGAGGAGGAAACACTGAAGCTTTCTTT	CATSGGGNTEAFF
TRBJ2-1	TRBV30	14	NA	TRBD1	TGTGCCTGGAGTCCCCGGGACAGGGACTTTGGGCAGTTCTTC	CAWSPRDRDFGQFF
TRBJ1-2	TRBV21-1	19	NA	NA	TGTGCCAGCAGCATAACCCCCGGGGACAGGGGGCAGGGTATCTATGGCTACACCTTC	CASSITPGDRGQGIYGYTF
TRBJ2-7	TRBV30	13	NA	NA	TGTGCCTGGAAGGAGACCAGCTCCTACGAGCAGTACTTC	CAWKETSSYEQYF
TRBJ1-5	TRBV6-2/TRBV6-3	14	NA	TRBD1	TGTGCCAGCAGTGACAGGGACCCCAATCAGCCCCAGCATTTT	CASSDRDPNQPQHF